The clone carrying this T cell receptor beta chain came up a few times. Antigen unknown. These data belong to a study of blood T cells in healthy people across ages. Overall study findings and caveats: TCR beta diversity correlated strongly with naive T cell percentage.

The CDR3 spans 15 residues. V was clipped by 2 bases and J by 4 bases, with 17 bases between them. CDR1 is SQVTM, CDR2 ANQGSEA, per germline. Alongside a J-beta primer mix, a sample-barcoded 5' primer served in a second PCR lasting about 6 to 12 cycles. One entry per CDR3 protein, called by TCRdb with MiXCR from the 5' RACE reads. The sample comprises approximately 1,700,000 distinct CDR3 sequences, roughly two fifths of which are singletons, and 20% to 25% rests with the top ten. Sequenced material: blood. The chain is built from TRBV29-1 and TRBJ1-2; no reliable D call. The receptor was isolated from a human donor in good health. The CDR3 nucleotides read TGCAGCGTTGAAAGAACGGGCGGCTCTTCCTATGGCTACACCTTC. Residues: CSVERTGGSSYGYTF.